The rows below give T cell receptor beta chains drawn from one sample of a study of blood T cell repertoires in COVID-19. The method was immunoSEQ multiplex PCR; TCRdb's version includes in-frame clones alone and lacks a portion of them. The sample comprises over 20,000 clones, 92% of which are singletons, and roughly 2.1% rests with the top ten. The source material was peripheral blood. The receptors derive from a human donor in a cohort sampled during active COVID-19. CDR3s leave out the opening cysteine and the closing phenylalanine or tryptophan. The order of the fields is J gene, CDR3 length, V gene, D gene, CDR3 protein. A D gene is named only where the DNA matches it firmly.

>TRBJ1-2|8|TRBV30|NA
AWGRYGYT
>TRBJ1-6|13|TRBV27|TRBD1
ASSLATGHGSPLH
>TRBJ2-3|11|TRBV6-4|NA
ASSGTAEDTQY
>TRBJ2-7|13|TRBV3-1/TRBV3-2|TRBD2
ASSLAGGASYEQY
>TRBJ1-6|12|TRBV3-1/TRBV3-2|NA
ASSRLVNNSPLH
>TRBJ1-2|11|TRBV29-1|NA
SAKGVPNYGYT
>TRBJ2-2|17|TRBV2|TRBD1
ASRGDRGRGLPRGGELF
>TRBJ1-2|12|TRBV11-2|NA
ASSLEVAAYGYT
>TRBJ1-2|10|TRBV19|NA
ASSITGSGYT
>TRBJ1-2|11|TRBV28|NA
ASGGGVGYGYT
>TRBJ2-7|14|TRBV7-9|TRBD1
ASSQPSGQVSYEQY